This TCR beta chain was recovered during a study of blood T cell repertoires in COVID-19. Study in general: Acute and convalescent COVID-19 specimens originated in the United States, Italy and Spain. Nucleic acid was either cDNA or gDNA, and it came from T cells, B-cell-depleted T cells, or PBMCs.

Germline V gene sequence: CDR1 GTSNPN, CDR2 SVGIG (reference sequence). CDR3 length: 13 amino acids. With 5 bases removed from V and 4 bases from J, the gap between germline ends came to 14 bases. Original processing methods: Estimates of nucleated cell counts were drawn from the amplification of reference gene primers. Assay used: immunoSEQ multiplex PCR; TCRdb lists only in-frame clones, some missing. V and J calls and clone size are as listed in that table; D and trimming were resolved from the DNA. The sample has a few hundred thousand clones, approximately 90% seen once. The sequence came from a woman in her 40s with acute or convalescent COVID-19. The chain has TRBV30 and TRBJ1-2, with TRBD1 as a possible D gene (6 bases). Sequencing used peripheral blood. The CDR3 loop reads CAWGGGLGYGYTF. The CDR3 bases are TGTGCCTGGGGCGGGGGGCTTGGCTATGGCTACACCTTC.